One sample yielded the 22 T cell receptor beta chains listed below, sequenced in a study of immune evolution from preneoplasia to lung adenocarcinoma (dated by TCRdb to about 2021). The library was generated by the immunoSEQ multiplex PCR assay. TCRdb provides this immuneACCESS table in a form limited to in-frame rearrangements. Some clones are lacking; in checked studies, under half of them reflect an unresolved V gene, and why the rest are absent is not known. The table for this sample lists 9,000 to 10,000 clones; around 80% of them were counted only once. In total, the top ten clones hold 4.9% of the sample. The sequenced material came from FFPE minimally invasive lung adenocarcinoma tissue. The cell subset or site label corresponds to: micro-invasive lung adenocarcinoma (MIA). The receptors here all came from a person aged 65 to 79 with lung adenocarcinoma. Some clones in this sample may be carry-over from other donors' samples.

The J gene is TRBJ1-2, the V gene TRBV27; TRBD1 aligns across 7 bases. CDR1 MNHEY and CDR2 SMNVEV come from the germline V gene (reference sequence). The CDR3 covers 14 residues. V was pared by 5 bases and J by 0 bases, with 3 bases of the junction left unmatched. Here the CDR3 DNA reads TGTGCCAGCAGTACGCAGGGGGCTAACTATGGCTACACCTTC. Translated, it gives CASSTQGANYGYTF.

The genes are TRBV28 and TRBJ1-2; 9 bases fit TRBD1. The CDR3 is 14 residues long. V lost 3 bases, J lost 5 bases, and 4 bases stayed unmatched. Germline V gene sequence: CDR1 MDHEN, CDR2 SYDVKM. CDR3 DNA: TGTGCCAGCAGTTTTGGGACAGGGACTTATGGCTACACCTTC. Translated, it gives CASSFGTGTYGYTF.

The CDR3 is CATSRGVRELDPNYGYTF. The CDR3, as DNA: TGTGCCACCAGCAGAGGGGTCAGGGAACTAGATCCTAACTATGGCTACACCTTC. The chain is built from TRBV15 and TRBJ1-2; D is perhaps TRBD1 (5 bases). Between the trimmed V and J ends, which lost 1 base and 0 bases, there was a span of 18 bases. The CDR3 runs to 18 residues. The germline V gene has CDR1 LNHNV and CDR2 YYDKDF (reference sequence).

The V and J genes are TRBV4-2 and TRBJ2-3; TRBD2 aligns across 7 bases. The CDR3 extends over 15 amino acids. The V gene end was trimmed by 1 base and the J gene end by 1 base; junction bases not matched to a gene: 2. Germline V CDR1 and CDR2: LGHNA, YNFKEQ. CDR3: CASSQGTRGTDTQYF. CDR3 DNA: TGTGCCAGCAGCCAAGGGACTAGAGGCACAGATACGCAGTATTTT.

The chain uses TRBV6-1 and TRBJ2-5; D remains unclear. V lost 1 base to trimming and J lost 4 bases, with 13 bases between them. Germline V lookup: CDR1 MNHNS, CDR2 SASEGT. The CDR3 loop spans 15 amino acids. The CDR3 DNA is TGTGCCAGCAGTGAAGACGGCAGGTGGGGAGAGACCCAGTACTTC. Protein product: CASSEDGRWGETQYF.

V is TRBV27 and J is TRBJ2-1; D remains ambiguous. Germline CDR1 MNHEY, CDR2 SMNVEV (reference sequence). Trimming removed 6 bases at V and 0 bases at J, with 9 bases between. There are 14 residues in the CDR3. The CDR3 sequence is CASRWDSSYNEQFF. In DNA, the CDR3 is TGTGCCAGCAGGTGGGATAGCTCCTACAATGAGCAGTTCTTC.

V is TRBV6-4 and J is TRBJ1-1; 10 positions match TRBD1. CDR1 and CDR2 (germline): MRHNA, SNTAGT. The V gene end was trimmed by 6 bases and the J gene end by 8 bases; junction bases not matched to a gene: 6. The CDR3 extends over 13 amino acids. The DNA for the CDR3 is TGTGCCAGCAGGAAGACAGGGGGCGCCGAAGCTTTCTTT. Protein product: CASRKTGGAEAFF.

J is TRBJ1-2 and V is TRBV5-6; a possible D gene is TRBD1 (6 bases). The germline V and J ends were trimmed by 2 bases and 9 bases, with 14 bases remaining between them. CDR1 is SGHDT, CDR2 YYEEEE, per germline. The CDR3 runs 13 residues. The CDR3: CASSFRQTGRYTF. The DNA of the CDR3 is TGTGCCAGCAGCTTTAGGCAGACAGGACGCTACACCTTC.

In its sample, this clone was seen a few times. The chain employs TRBV30 and TRBJ1-2; D is possibly TRBD1 (6 bases). The V gene lost 7 bases and the J gene lost 5 bases, with 14 bases spanning the gap. Germline CDR1 reads GTSNPN; CDR2 reads SVGIG (reference sequence). The CDR3 runs to 12 residues. In nucleotides, the CDR3 is TGTGCCTCCACCCGGGACACGTATGGCTACACCTTC. This gives the protein CASTRDTYGYTF.

V is TRBV5-1 and J is TRBJ1-2; D unclear. From germline, CDR1 is SGHRS and CDR2 YFSETQ. Trimming stripped 4 bases from V and 8 bases from J, with 18 bases between. The CDR3 contains 14 residues. The CDR3 sequence is CASSPPGRIGGYTF. The CDR3 region has the DNA TGCGCCAGCAGCCCCCCGGGCAGGATCGGGGGCTACACCTTC.

The rearrangement joins TRBV30 to TRBJ2-1; D call uncertain. Per germline, CDR1 GTSNPN and CDR2 SVGIG (reference sequence). The CDR3 covers 13 residues. The V gene lost 4 bases and the J gene lost 0 bases, with 7 bases spanning the gap. CDR3 sequence: CAWTWGSYNEQFF. The DNA of the CDR3 is TGTGCCTGGACCTGGGGCTCCTACAATGAGCAGTTCTTC. The entire variable domain, with the rest obtained from reference TRBV30 and TRBJ2-1, is as follows: SQTIHQWPATLVQPVGSPLSLECTVEGTSNPNLYWYRQAAGRGLQLLFYSVGIGQISSEVPQNLSASRPQDRQFILSSKKLLLSDSGFYLCAWTWGSYNEQFFGPGTRLTVL.

This sequence joins TRBV5-6 and TRBJ2-2; TRBD1 or TRBD2 may be the D gene (5 bases each). Germline lookup yields CDR1 SGHDT and CDR2 YYEEEE. The CDR3 sequence is 15 residues long. Trimming cost V 4 bases and J 1 base, with 11 bases left between them. Here the CDR3 DNA reads TGTGCCAGCAGCCCTTTTGGGGGGAACACCGGGGAGCTGTTTTTT. Translated: CASSPFGGNTGELFF. Complete variable domain (other parts from reference TRBV5-6 and TRBJ2-2): DAGVTQSPTHLIKTRGQQVTLRCSPKSGHDTVSWYQQALGQGPQFIFQYYEEEERQRGNFPDRFSGHQFPNYSSELNVNALLLGDSALYLCASSPFGGNTGELFFGEGSRLTVL.

The gene calls are TRBV7-2 and TRBJ2-1; possibly TRBD1 for D (5 bases). Trimming removed 5 bases from V and 4 bases from J, with 9 bases in between. This CDR3 has 13 amino acids. Germline V gene lookup returns CDR1 SGHTA and CDR2 FQGNSA. The CDR3 bases are TGTGCCAGCAGCCGCAGGGAATACAATGAGCAGTTCTTC. Translated: CASSRREYNEQFF.

The chain uses TRBV6-1 and TRBJ2-3, with D perhaps TRBD2 (6 bases). Trimming removed 10 bases at V and 2 bases at J, with 16 bases between. The CDR3 covers 14 residues. The V gene's germline CDR1 is MNHNS and CDR2 SASEGT. The CDR3 is CATKRLGSTDTQYF. In DNA, the CDR3 is TGTGCCACCAAAAGACTAGGTTCCACAGATACGCAGTATTTT.

The chain is built from TRBV7-9 and TRBJ1-2, with TRBD1 matching over 9 bases. The ends lost 6 bases at V and 10 bases at J; junction bases unmatched: 6. Germline V gene lookup returns CDR1 SEHNR and CDR2 FQNEAQ (reference sequence). The CDR3 is 12 residues long. CDR3 residues: CASRFGDRAYTF. Here the CDR3 DNA reads TGTGCCAGCAGGTTTGGGGACAGGGCCTACACCTTC.

The chain combines TRBV7-3 with TRBJ2-3; the D is unclear. The germline V and J ends were trimmed by 4 bases and 3 bases, with 8 bases remaining between them. CDR1 SGHTA and CDR2 FQGTGA come from the germline V gene. The CDR3 consists of 13 residues. CDR3 bases: TGTGCCAGCAGCTCCGGGCAAACAGATACGCAGTATTTT. Protein: CASSSGQTDTQYF.

The chain carries TRBV7-2 and TRBJ2-5; D not resolved. Germline-derived CDR1 and CDR2 are SGHTA and FQGNSA. The V gene lost 2 bases and the J gene lost 2 bases, with 9 bases spanning the gap. This CDR3 contains 14 residues. For the CDR3, the DNA is TGTGCCAGCAGCTTATTCGCACGTCAAGAGACCCAGTACTTC. As protein: CASSLFARQETQYF.

The chain uses TRBV6-6 and TRBJ1-6; TRBD1 is a possible D gene (5 bases). The CDR3 loop spans 14 amino acids. V was clipped by 2 bases and J by 7 bases, with 9 bases between them. From germline, CDR1 is MNHNY and CDR2 SVGAGI (reference sequence). The CDR3, as DNA: TGTGCCAGCAGTTACGCCGGACAAAATTCACCCCTCCACTTT. Translation gives CASSYAGQNSPLHF.

The V and J genes are TRBV29-1 and TRBJ2-2; 10 bases are shared with TRBD2. CDR1 is SQVTM and CDR2 is ANQGSEA in the germline V gene. The CDR3 length is 15 residues. With V trimmed by 3 bases and J by 3 bases, 4 bases remained unmatched. The DNA of the CDR3 is TGCAGCGTTGATATAGCGGGAGGCGACACCGGGGAGCTGTTTTTT. Protein product: CSVDIAGGDTGELFF.

This chain joins TRBV6-6 and TRBJ1-1; TRBD1 might be the D (6 bases). The length of the CDR3 is 14 residues. CDR1 and CDR2 (germline): MNHNY, SVGAGI (reference sequence). V lost 6 bases to trimming and J lost 1 base, with 12 bases between them. The CDR3 loop reads CASSLPGQNTEAFF. CDR3 bases: TGTGCCAGCAGCCTCCCGGGACAGAACACTGAAGCTTTCTTT.

J is TRBJ2-3 and V is TRBV5-4; D is ambiguous. The CDR3 has 16 residues. The germline V and J ends were trimmed by 0 bases and 2 bases, with 13 bases remaining between them. Germline V gives CDR1 SGHNT, CDR2 YYREEE (reference sequence). In DNA, the CDR3 is TGTGCCAGCAGCTTGGGGGCCACGAGATTCACAGATACGCAGTATTTT. It encodes CASSLGATRFTDTQYF.

This clone has only one observation. The chain employs TRBV30 and TRBJ2-1; 9 nucleotides match TRBD1. V trimming: 4 bases; J trimming: 7 bases; junction bases outside the gene matches: 14. Germline V gene sequence: CDR1 GTSNPN, CDR2 SVGIG (reference sequence). CDR3 length: 16 residues. The CDR3: CAWKALDRGEWNEQFF. The CDR3 DNA sequence: TGTGCCTGGAAGGCCCTGGACAGGGGTGAGTGGAATGAGCAGTTCTTC.